These T cell receptor beta chains were read from a single sample in a study of a mutant IDH1 vaccine in newly diagnosed glioma. The assay was immunoSEQ multiplex PCR, and TCRdb's table has in-frame clones only and misses some. Among 30,000 to 40,000 clones, around 85% were seen once, and the ten largest hold 24%. Their target antigens are unknown. Sequencing was performed on PBMCs, taken from a glioma patient whose treatment included an IDH1 peptide vaccine. The source is a man aged 25-45 years with glioma. The CDR3 runs from the conserved cysteine through the conserved F or W. The D gene is left open where the match is weak. Some rows mark clone size as missing; the rest say once, few, many or name a class of expanded clone.

D: NA; J: TRBJ1-5; V: TRBV2; size: once; CDR3: CASSEDTGLYDQPQHF; DNA: TGTGCCAGCAGTGAAGACACAGGGCTATACGATCAGCCCCAGCATTTT
D: TRBD1; J: TRBJ1-5; V: TRBV7-9; size: NA; CDR3: CASSLGTGGATGNQPQHF; DNA: TGTGCCAGCAGCTTAGGGACAGGGGGCGCAACGGGCAATCAGCCCCAGCATTTT
D: TRBD1; J: TRBJ1-5; V: TRBV30; size: NA; CDR3: CAWSLTGDQPQHF; DNA: TGTGCCTGGAGTCTGACAGGGGATCAGCCCCAGCATTTT
D: NA; J: TRBJ2-7; V: TRBV2; size: NA; CDR3: CASSELGAGYEQYF; DNA: TGTGCCAGCAGTGAACTCGGGGCGGGATACGAGCAGTACTTC
D: TRBD2; J: TRBJ2-3; V: TRBV5-1; size: NA; CDR3: CASRLAGGQDTQYF; DNA: TGCGCCAGCAGGTTAGCGGGAGGACAAGATACGCAGTATTTT
D: TRBD1; J: TRBJ2-7; V: TRBV5-1; size: once; CDR3: CASSSLPGTGSSEQYF; DNA: TGCGCCAGCAGCTCCCTACCTGGGACAGGGTCGTCCGAGCAGTACTTC
D: TRBD1; J: TRBJ2-2; V: TRBV10-1; size: NA; CDR3: CAINPGQGENTGELFF; DNA: TGCGCCATCAATCCGGGACAGGGTGAGAACACCGGGGAGCTGTTTTTT
D: TRBD2; J: TRBJ2-1; V: TRBV7-9; size: NA; CDR3: CASSLVEWKERGGRNEQFF; DNA: TGTGCCAGCAGCTTAGTTGAATGGAAAGAGCGGGGGGGCAGGAATGAGCAGTTCTTC
D: TRBD1; J: TRBJ1-1; V: TRBV15; size: few; CDR3: CATSRGTGSAEAFF; DNA: TGTGCCACCAGCAGAGGGACAGGGAGCGCGGAAGCTTTCTTT
D: NA; J: TRBJ2-7; V: TRBV30; size: NA; CDR3: CAWSVQRVSEQYF; DNA: TGTGCCTGGAGTGTTCAGCGGGTCAGCGAGCAGTACTTC
D: TRBD2; J: TRBJ2-1; V: TRBV4-3; size: NA; CDR3: CASSQEASGYNEQFF; DNA: TGCGCCAGCAGCCAAGAAGCTAGCGGTTACAATGAGCAGTTCTTC
D: TRBD2; J: TRBJ2-7; V: TRBV7-2; size: NA; CDR3: CASSLEGTSDYEQYF; DNA: TGTGCCAGCAGCTTAGAGGGGACTAGCGACTACGAGCAGTACTTC
D: NA; J: TRBJ2-7; V: TRBV5-1; size: NA; CDR3: CASSTGSGYEQYF; DNA: TGCGCCAGCAGCACAGGGTCGGGGTACGAGCAGTACTTC
D: NA; J: TRBJ1-1; V: TRBV28; size: once; CDR3: CASSLFGRTEAFF; DNA: TGTGCCAGCAGTTTATTTGGGAGAACTGAAGCTTTCTTT
D: TRBD1; J: TRBJ1-5; V: TRBV9; size: once; CDR3: CASSVSGQGNQPQHF; DNA: TGTGCCAGCAGCGTGAGCGGACAGGGGAATCAGCCCCAGCATTTT
D: NA; J: TRBJ2-7; V: TRBV6-1; size: NA; CDR3: CASILTGSSDEQYF; DNA: TGTGCCAGCATTCTCACGGGATCTAGCGACGAGCAGTACTTC
D: NA; J: TRBJ2-7; V: TRBV5-6; size: NA; CDR3: CASSLGHGFYEQYF; DNA: TGTGCCAGCAGCTTGGGGCACGGATTCTACGAGCAGTACTTC
D: NA; J: TRBJ1-2; V: TRBV4-3; size: NA; CDR3: CASSQGSGNYGYTF; DNA: TGCGCCAGCAGCCAAGGGTCGGGGAACTATGGCTACACCTTC
D: NA; J: TRBJ2-2; V: TRBV27; size: once; CDR3: CASSFTTGELFF; DNA: TGTGCCAGCAGTTTCACAACCGGGGAGCTGTTTTTT
D: NA; J: TRBJ1-1; V: TRBV14; size: NA; CDR3: CASSRYSGGSTEAFF; DNA: TGTGCCAGCAGCCGTTACAGCGGAGGATCCACTGAAGCTTTCTTT
D: TRBD2; J: TRBJ2-7; V: TRBV5-1; size: NA; CDR3: CASSPLAGAREQYF; DNA: TGCGCCAGCAGCCCCTTAGCGGGAGCTCGGGAGCAGTACTTC
D: NA; J: TRBJ2-3; V: TRBV4-2; size: NA; CDR3: CASSHPESTDTQYF; DNA: TGTGCCAGCAGCCATCCAGAGAGCACAGATACGCAGTATTTT
D: NA; J: TRBJ2-7; V: TRBV5-6; size: NA; CDR3: CASNQGEGRGYEQYF; DNA: TGTGCCAGCAATCAGGGGGAGGGACGAGGGTACGAGCAGTACTTC
D: TRBD1; J: TRBJ1-6; V: TRBV30; size: NA; CDR3: CAWSLTGLDNSPLHF; DNA: TGTGCCTGGAGTTTGACAGGGTTGGATAATTCACCCCTCCACTTT
D: NA; J: TRBJ1-1; V: TRBV5-4; size: NA; CDR3: CASSLVTVLNTEAFF; DNA: TGTGCCAGCAGCTTGGTTACAGTCTTGAACACTGAAGCTTTCTTT
D: NA; J: TRBJ2-1; V: TRBV21-1; size: NA; CDR3: CASSKESAGSYNEQFF; DNA: TGTGCCAGCAGCAAAGAATCCGCGGGTTCCTACAATGAGCAGTTCTTC
D: NA; J: TRBJ2-2; V: TRBV6-1; size: NA; CDR3: CASRGPKDTGELFF; DNA: TGTGCCAGCAGAGGACCCAAGGACACCGGGGAGCTGTTTTTT
D: NA; J: TRBJ2-7; V: TRBV4-1; size: NA; CDR3: CASSHRDSYEQYF; DNA: TGCGCCAGCAGCCACAGGGACTCCTACGAGCAGTACTTC
D: NA; J: TRBJ1-5; V: TRBV4-1; size: few; CDR3: CASSQGGSGGGNQPQHF; DNA: TGCGCCAGCAGCCAAGGCGGGTCGGGGGGCGGCAATCAGCCCCAGCATTTT
D: TRBD1; J: TRBJ1-5; V: TRBV19; size: NA; CDR3: CASSTPGGQGGNQPQHF; DNA: TGTGCCAGTAGTACTCCGGGGGGACAGGGAGGCAATCAGCCCCAGCATTTT
D: NA; J: TRBJ1-2; V: TRBV5-1; size: NA; CDR3: CASSLRQEDYGYTF; DNA: TGCGCCAGCAGCTTACGACAGGAAGACTATGGCTACACCTTC
D: TRBD1; J: TRBJ2-7; V: TRBV19; size: once; CDR3: CASSGLTGAYEQYF; DNA: TGTGCCAGTAGTGGGCTCACAGGGGCCTACGAGCAGTACTTC
D: NA; J: TRBJ2-1; V: TRBV5-1; size: NA; CDR3: CASSLGSYNEQFF; DNA: TGCGCCAGCAGCTTGGGCAGTTACAATGAGCAGTTCTTC
D: NA; J: TRBJ2-3; V: TRBV5-1; size: NA; CDR3: CASSFNLGVQYF; DNA: TGCGCCAGCAGCTTCAACTTGGGGGTTCAGTATTTT
D: NA; J: TRBJ1-1; V: TRBV9; size: NA; CDR3: CASSPLRGINTEAFF; DNA: TGTGCCAGCAGCCCATTGCGGGGGATAAACACTGAAGCTTTCTTT
D: TRBD2; J: TRBJ2-5; V: TRBV4-1; size: NA; CDR3: CASSQDYSGRVTQETQYF; DNA: TGCGCCAGCAGCCAAGATTACAGCGGGAGAGTCACGCAAGAGACCCAGTACTTC